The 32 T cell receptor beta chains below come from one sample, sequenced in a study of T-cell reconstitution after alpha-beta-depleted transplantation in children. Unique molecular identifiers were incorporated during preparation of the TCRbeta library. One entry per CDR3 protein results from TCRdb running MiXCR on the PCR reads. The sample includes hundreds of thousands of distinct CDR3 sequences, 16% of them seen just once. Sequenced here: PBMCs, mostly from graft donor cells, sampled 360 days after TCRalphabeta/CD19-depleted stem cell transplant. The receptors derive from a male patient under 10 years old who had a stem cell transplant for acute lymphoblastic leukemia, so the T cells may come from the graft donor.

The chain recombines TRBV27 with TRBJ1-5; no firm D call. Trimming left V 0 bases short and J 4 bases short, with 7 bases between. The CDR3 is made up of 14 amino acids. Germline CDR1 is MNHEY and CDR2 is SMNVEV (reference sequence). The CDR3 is CASSLSVGNQPQHF. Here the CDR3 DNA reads TGTGCCAGCAGTTTATCGGTCGGGAATCAGCCCCAGCATTTT.

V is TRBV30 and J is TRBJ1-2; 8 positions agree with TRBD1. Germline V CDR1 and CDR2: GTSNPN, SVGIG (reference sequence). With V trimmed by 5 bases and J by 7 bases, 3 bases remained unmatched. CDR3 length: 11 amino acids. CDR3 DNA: TGTGCCTGGGACAGGGGCTCTGGCTACACCTTC. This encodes CAWDRGSGYTF.

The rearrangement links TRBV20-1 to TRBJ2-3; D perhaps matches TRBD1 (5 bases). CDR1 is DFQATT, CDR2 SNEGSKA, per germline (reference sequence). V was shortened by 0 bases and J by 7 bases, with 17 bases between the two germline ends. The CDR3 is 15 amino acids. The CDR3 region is CSARDRASQGYTQYF. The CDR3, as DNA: TGCAGTGCTAGAGATCGGGCTAGTCAGGGCTATACGCAGTATTTT.

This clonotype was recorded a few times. This chain's CDR3 is CSVGGQGSNYGYTF. The CDR3 nucleotides read TGCAGCGTTGGCGGACAGGGTTCTAACTATGGCTACACCTTC. V is TRBV29-1 and J is TRBJ1-2; 8 bases map to TRBD1. This CDR3 region has 14 residues. The trim removed 4 bases at V and 0 bases at J, leaving 4 bases unmatched. Germline V gene data show CDR1 as SQVTM and CDR2 as ANQGSEA.

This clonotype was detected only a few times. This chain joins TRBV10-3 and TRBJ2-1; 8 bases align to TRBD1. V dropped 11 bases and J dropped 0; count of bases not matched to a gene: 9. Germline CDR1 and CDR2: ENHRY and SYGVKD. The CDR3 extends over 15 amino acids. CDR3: CASTGDLSSYNEQFF. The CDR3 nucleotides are TGTGCCTCGACAGGGGACCTGAGCTCCTACAATGAGCAGTTCTTC.

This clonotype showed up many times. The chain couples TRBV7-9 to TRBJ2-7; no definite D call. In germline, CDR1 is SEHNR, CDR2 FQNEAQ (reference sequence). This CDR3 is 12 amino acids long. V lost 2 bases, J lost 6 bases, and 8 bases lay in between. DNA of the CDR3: TGTGCCAGCAGCTTATCAAAGATCGAGCAGTACTTC. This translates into CASSLSKIEQYF.

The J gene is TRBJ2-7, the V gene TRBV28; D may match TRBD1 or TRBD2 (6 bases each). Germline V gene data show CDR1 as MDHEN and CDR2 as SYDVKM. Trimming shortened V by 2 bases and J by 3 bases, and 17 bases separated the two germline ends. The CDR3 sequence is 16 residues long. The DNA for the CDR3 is TGTGCCAGCAGTTTAGCCGGGGGCTTTGGCCGCTACGAGCAGTACTTC. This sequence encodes CASSLAGGFGRYEQYF.

The CDR3 region is CASRLRQETQYF. In DNA form, the CDR3 reads TGTGCCAGCAGACTTAGGCAAGAGACCCAGTACTTC. The gene calls are TRBV7-9 and TRBJ2-5; D is ambiguous. Trimming removed 6 bases at V and 2 bases at J, with 7 bases between. Germline V CDR1 and CDR2: SEHNR, FQNEAQ (reference sequence). The CDR3 length is 12 residues.

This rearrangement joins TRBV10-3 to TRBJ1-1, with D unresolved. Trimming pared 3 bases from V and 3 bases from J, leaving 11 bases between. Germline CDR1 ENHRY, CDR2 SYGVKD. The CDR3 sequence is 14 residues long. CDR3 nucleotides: TGTGCCATCAGTGAAATAGCTACAGACACTGAAGCTTTCTTT. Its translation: CAISEIATDTEAFF.

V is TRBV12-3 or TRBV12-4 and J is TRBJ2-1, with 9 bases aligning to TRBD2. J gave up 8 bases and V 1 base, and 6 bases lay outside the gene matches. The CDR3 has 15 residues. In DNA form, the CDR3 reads TGTGCCAGCAGTTTAGGGGCTAGCGGGATCGATGAGCAGTTCTTC. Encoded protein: CASSLGASGIDEQFF.

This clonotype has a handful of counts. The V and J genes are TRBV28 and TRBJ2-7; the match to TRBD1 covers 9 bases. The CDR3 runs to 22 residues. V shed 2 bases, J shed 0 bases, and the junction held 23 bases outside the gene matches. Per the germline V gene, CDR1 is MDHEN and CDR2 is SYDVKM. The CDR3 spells CASSLGGSYGTGKMLGSYEQYF. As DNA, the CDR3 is TGTGCCAGCAGTTTAGGAGGGAGCTACGGGACAGGGAAAATGTTGGGCTCCTACGAGCAGTACTTC.

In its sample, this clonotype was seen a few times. The CDR3 coding sequence is TGTGCCAGCAGTCCGTTTGGGGGACCACAAGAGACCCAGTACTTC. This gives the protein CASSPFGGPQETQYF. V and J are TRBV12-3 or TRBV12-4 and TRBJ2-5, with D perhaps assigned TRBD1 or TRBD2 (5 bases each). The CDR3 loop spans 15 amino acids. Trimming shortened V by 5 bases and J by 2 bases, and 15 bases separated the two germline ends.

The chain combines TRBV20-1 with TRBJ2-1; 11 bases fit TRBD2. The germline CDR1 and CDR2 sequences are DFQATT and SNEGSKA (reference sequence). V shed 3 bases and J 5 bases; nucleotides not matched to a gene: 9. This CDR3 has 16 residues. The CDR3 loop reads CSARMTSGTLNNEQFF. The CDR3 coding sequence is TGCAGTGCTAGGATGACTAGCGGGACCTTAAACAATGAGCAGTTCTTC.

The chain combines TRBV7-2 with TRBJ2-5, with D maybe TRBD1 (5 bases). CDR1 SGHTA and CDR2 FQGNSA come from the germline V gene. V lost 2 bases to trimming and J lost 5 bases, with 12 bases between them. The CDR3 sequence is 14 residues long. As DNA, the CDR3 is TGTGCCAGCAGCTTACTTCAGGGATGGGAGACCCAGTACTTC. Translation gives CASSLLQGWETQYF.

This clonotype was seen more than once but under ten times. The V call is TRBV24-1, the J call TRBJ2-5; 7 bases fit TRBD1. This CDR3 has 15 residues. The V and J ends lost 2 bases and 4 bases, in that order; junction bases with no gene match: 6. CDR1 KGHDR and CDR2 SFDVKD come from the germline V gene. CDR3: CATSDSSQGVETQYF. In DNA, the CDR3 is TGTGCCACCAGTGATTCTTCCCAGGGGGTAGAGACCCAGTACTTC.

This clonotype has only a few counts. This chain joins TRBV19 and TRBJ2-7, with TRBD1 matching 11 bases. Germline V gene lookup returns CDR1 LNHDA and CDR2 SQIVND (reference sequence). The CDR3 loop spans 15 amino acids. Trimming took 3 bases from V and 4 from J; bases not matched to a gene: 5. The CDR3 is CASSMGGTGGYEQYF. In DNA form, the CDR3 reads TGTGCCAGTAGTATGGGCGGGACAGGGGGATACGAGCAGTACTTC.

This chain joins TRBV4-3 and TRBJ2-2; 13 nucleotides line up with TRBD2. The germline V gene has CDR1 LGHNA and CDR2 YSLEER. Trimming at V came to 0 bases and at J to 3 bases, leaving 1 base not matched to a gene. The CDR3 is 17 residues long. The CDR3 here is CASSQDGTSGDTGELFF. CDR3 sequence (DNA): TGCGCCAGCAGCCAAGATGGGACTAGCGGGGACACCGGGGAGCTGTTTTTT.

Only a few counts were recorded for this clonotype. The CDR3 loop reads CASSLRLAQGETQYF. In DNA, the CDR3 is TGTGCCAGCAGCCTCCGACTAGCGCAGGGTGAGACCCAGTACTTC. This chain uses TRBV7-9 with TRBJ2-5, with 8 bases aligning to TRBD2. CDR1 SEHNR and CDR2 FQNEAQ come from the germline V gene (reference sequence). The CDR3 contains 15 residues. V was pared by 5 bases and J by 5 bases, with 10 bases of the junction left unmatched.

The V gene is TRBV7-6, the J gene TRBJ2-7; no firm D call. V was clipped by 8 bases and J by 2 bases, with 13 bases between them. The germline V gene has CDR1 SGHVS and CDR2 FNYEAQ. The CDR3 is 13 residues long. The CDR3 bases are TGTGCCAGCGATCCGGGTAACCCCTACGAGCAGTACTTC. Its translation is CASDPGNPYEQYF.

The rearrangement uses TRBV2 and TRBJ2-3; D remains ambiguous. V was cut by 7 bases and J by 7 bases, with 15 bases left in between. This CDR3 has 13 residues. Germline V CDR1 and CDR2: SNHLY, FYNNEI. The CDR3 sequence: CASKGPINHTQYF. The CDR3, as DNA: TGTGCCAGCAAGGGTCCCATCAACCATACGCAGTATTTT.

This CDR3 reads CASSEGWEQYF. The CDR3 DNA sequence: TGTGCCAGCAGTGAGGGATGGGAGCAGTACTTC. The chain is built from TRBV28 and TRBJ2-7; tentatively, D is TRBD2 (5 bases). The CDR3 has 11 amino acids. Trimming removed 5 bases at V and 7 bases at J, with 9 bases between. From germline, CDR1 is MDHEN and CDR2 SYDVKM.

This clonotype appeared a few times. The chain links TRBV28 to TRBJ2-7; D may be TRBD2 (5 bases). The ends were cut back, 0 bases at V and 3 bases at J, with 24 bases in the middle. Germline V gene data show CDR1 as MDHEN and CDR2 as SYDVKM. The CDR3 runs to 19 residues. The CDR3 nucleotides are TGTGCCAGCAGTTTATGCCTAACTATGGGTCGGAGACGGGACTACGAGCAGTACTTC. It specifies CASSLCLTMGRRRDYEQYF.

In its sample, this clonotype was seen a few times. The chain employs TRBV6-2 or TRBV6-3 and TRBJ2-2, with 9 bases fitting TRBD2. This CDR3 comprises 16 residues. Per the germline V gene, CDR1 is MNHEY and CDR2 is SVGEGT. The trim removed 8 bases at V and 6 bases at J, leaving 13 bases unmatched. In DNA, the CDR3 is TGTGCCAGCGGGCCTCGGCGGGAGGGCCGGGCCGGGGAGCTGTTTTTT. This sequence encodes CASGPRREGRAGELFF.

The DNA of the CDR3 is TGCGCCAGCAGCTTGCGCCGCTCCTACAATGAGCAGTTCTTC. It is translated as CASSLRRSYNEQFF. The chain uses TRBV5-1 and TRBJ2-1; D is unresolved. The V gene lost 1 base and the J gene lost 0 bases, with 5 bases spanning the gap. Germline assignment: CDR1 SGHRS and CDR2 YFSETQ. The CDR3 loop spans 14 amino acids.

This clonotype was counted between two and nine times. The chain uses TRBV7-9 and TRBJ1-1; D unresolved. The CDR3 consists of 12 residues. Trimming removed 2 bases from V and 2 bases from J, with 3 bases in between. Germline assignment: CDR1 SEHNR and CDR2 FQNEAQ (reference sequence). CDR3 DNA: TGTGCCAGCAGCTTACACAACACTGAAGCTTTCTTT. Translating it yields CASSLHNTEAFF. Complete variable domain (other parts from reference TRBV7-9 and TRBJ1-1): DTGVSQNPRHKITKRGQNVTFRCDPISEHNRLYWYRQTLGQGPEFLTYFQNEAQLEKSRLLSDRFSAERPKGSFSTLEIQRTEQGDSAMYLCASSLHNTEAFFGQGTRLTVV.

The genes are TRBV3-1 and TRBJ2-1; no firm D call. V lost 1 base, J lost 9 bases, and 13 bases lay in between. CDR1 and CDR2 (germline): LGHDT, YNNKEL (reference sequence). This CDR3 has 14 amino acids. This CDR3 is CASSQGPPRSEQFF. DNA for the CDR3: TGTGCCAGCAGCCAAGGGCCTCCTCGGAGTGAGCAGTTCTTC.

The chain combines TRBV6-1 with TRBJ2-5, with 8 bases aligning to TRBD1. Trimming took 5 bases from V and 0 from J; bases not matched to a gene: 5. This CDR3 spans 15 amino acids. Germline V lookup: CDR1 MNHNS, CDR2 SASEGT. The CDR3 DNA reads TGTGCCAGCAGTCAACAGGGGGGAAACCAAGAGACCCAGTACTTC. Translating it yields CASSQQGGNQETQYF.

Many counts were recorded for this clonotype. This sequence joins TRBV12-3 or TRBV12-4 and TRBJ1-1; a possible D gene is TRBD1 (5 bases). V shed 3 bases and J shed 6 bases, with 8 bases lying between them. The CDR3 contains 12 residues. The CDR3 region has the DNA TGTGCCAGCAGTTTTGGGGGGGCTGAAGCTTTCTTT. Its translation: CASSFGGAEAFF.

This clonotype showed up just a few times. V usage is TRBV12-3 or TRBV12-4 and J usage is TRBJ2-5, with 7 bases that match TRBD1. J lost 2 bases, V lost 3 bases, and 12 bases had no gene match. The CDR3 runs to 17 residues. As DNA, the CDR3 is TGTGCCAGCAGTTTTTGGTGGGACAGTGAAAATCAAGAGACCCAGTACTTC. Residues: CASSFWWDSENQETQYF.

Here the CDR3 DNA reads TGTGCCAGCAGCTCCACCCGAGGGGCCTACAATGAGCAGTTCTTC. The encoded protein is CASSSTRGAYNEQFF. The genes are TRBV7-6 and TRBJ2-1; D is perhaps TRBD1 or TRBD2 (5 bases each). Per the germline V gene, CDR1 is SGHVS and CDR2 is FNYEAQ. Trimming cost V 4 bases and J 2 bases, with 12 bases left between them. This CDR3 has 15 amino acids.

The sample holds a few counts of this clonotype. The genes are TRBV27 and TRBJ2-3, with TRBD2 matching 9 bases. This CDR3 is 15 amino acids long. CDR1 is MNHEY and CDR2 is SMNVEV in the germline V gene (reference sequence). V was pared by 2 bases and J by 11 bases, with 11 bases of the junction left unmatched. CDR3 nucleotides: TGTGCCAGCAGTTTAAGGCGGGAGGGCCGGGTCAAGCAGTATTTT. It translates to CASSLRREGRVKQYF.

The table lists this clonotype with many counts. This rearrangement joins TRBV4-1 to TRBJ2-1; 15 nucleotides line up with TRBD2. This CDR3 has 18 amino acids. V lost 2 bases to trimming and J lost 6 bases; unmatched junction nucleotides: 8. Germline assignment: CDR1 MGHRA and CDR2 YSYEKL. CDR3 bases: TGCGCCAGCAGCCAATCTGGACTAGCGGGAGGGCCTGGCAATGAGCAGTTCTTC. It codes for CASSQSGLAGGPGNEQFF.